This T cell receptor (beta chain) came from a study of blood T cell repertoires in COVID-19. Study in general: The samples span acute and convalescent COVID-19 from the United States, Italy and Spain. Nucleic acid was either cDNA or gDNA, and it came from T cells, B-cell-depleted T cells, or PBMCs.

Original methodology: Counts of nucleated cells, estimated from reference gene primer amplification, were obtained. The protocol was immunoSEQ multiplex PCR, while the TCRdb copy is restricted to in-frame clones and leaves out a portion. D and trimming were read from the DNA, whereas the V and J calls and clone size are those reported in that table. The table has more than 150,000 clones, roughly 84% seen once. The germline CDR1 and CDR2 sequences are LGHNT and FRNRAP. V dropped 1 base and J dropped 4; count of bases not matched to a gene: 7. The CDR3 has 17 amino acids. J is TRBJ2-5 and V is TRBV12-5, with 12 positions matching TRBD2. The TCR comes from a woman in her forties or fifties with acute or convalescent COVID-19. The sample comprised peripheral blood. CDR3 in DNA: TGTGCTAGTGGTTTGGAGCTAGCGGGAGGGGGCGGAGAGACCCAGTACTTC. Amino acid sequence: CASGLELAGGGGETQYF. The whole variable domain, filled in from reference TRBV12-5 and TRBJ2-5, reads DARVTQTPRHKVTEMGQEVTMRCQPILGHNTVFWYRQTMMQGLELLAYFRNRAPLDDSGMPKDRFSAEMPDATLATLKIQPSEPRDSAVYFCASGLELAGGGGETQYFGPGTRLLVL.